These T cell receptor beta chains were read from a single sample in a study of blood T cell repertoires in COVID-19. Data came from immunoSEQ multiplex PCR; TCRdb stores just in-frame clones and leaves some out. The table includes thousands of clones, roughly 70% detected once. The specimen was peripheral blood. These receptors were collected from a human donor in a cohort sampled during active COVID-19. The CDR3 runs from the conserved cysteine through the conserved F or W.

v_call	j_call	cdr3_aa
TRBV7-9	TRBJ1-1	CASQYGGSNTEAFF
TRBV5-1	TRBJ1-1	CASSLQGMNTEAFF
TRBV27	TRBJ2-2	CASSLSAGAITGELFF
TRBV5-4	TRBJ2-7	CASSAGDRSSYEQYF
TRBV7-2	TRBJ2-5	CASSSGLAGEETQYF
TRBV9	TRBJ2-3	CASSVDEGGLADTQYF
TRBV12-5	TRBJ2-7	CASGLSTGPYEQYF
TRBV13	TRBJ2-1	CASSSMGLAGVDNEQFF
TRBV21-1	TRBJ1-2	CASSKVGGQLTDIGF
TRBV7-8	TRBJ1-5	CASSLDANQPQHF
TRBV6-4	TRBJ2-1	CASSDFGGNGRNEQFF
TRBV5-6	TRBJ2-3	CASSLGAIRRHSDTQYF